This is a list of T cell receptor beta chains from one sample in a study of T-cell reconstitution after alpha-beta-depleted transplantation in children. TCRdb reanalysed the PCR reads using MiXCR and keeps one entry per CDR3 protein. The sample consists of about 580,000 distinct CDR3 sequences, under 30% of them appearing once. Sample: PBMCs, mostly from graft donor cells, taken 360 days after TCRalphabeta/CD19-depleted stem cell transplant. The receptors originated from a boy younger than two who had a stem cell transplant for acute myeloid leukemia, so the T cells may come from the graft donor. The CDR3 runs from the conserved cysteine through the conserved F or W. The order of the fields is clone size, V gene, J gene, CDR3 length, D gene, CDR3 DNA, CDR3 protein. The D gene is left open where the match is weak. A row's size may be missing; if present it is once, few, many or a size class.

few	TRBV10-3	TRBJ1-1	16	TRBD1	TGTGCCATCAGTGAGTCGGCTACAGGGGGCGGGACTGAAGCTTTCTTT	CAISESATGGGTEAFF
many	TRBV18	TRBJ2-7	16	TRBD1	TGTGCCAGCTCCCTAGGACAGGGCCACGGCCCTTACGAGCAGTACTTC	CASSLGQGHGPYEQYF
many	TRBV28	TRBJ2-1	16	NA	TGTGCCAGCAGTTTAAGGGTCCCGGAAACCGGGGTTCAGCAGTTCTTC	CASSLRVPETGVQQFF
once	TRBV28	TRBJ2-3	13	TRBD2	TGTGCCAGCAGGACTAGCGGGGCTGATACGCAGTATTTT	CASRTSGADTQYF
many	TRBV9	TRBJ1-2	15	NA	TGTGCCAGCAGCGTAGATGTGGAGGGGCTAGAGGGCTACACCTTC	CASSVDVEGLEGYTF
many	TRBV20-1	TRBJ1-2	16	NA	TGCAGTGTGGCGTTGGGCGGGTCGGGATTTAACTATGGCTACACCTTC	CSVALGGSGFNYGYTF
many	TRBV12-3/TRBV12-4	TRBJ1-5	15	NA	TGTGCCAGCAGTTTCGGTGGGAATAGCAATCAGCCCCAGCATTTT	CASSFGGNSNQPQHF
few	TRBV20-1	TRBJ2-3	10	NA	TGCAGTGCTAGATACGATACGCAGTATTTT	CSARYDTQYF
few	TRBV30	TRBJ2-7	14	TRBD1	TGTGCCTGGAGTGCAAGGGACAGCTCCTACGAGCAGTACTTC	CAWSARDSSYEQYF
many	TRBV20-1	TRBJ2-5	16	NA	TGCAGTGCTAGTCCGTTACGGCTAGCCCCTCAAGAGACCCAGTACTTC	CSASPLRLAPQETQYF
few	TRBV29-1	TRBJ2-1	17	NA	TGCAGCGGCCGCAGGGCCTCGGCCCGGAGCTCCTACAATGAGCAGTTCTTC	CSGRRASARSSYNEQFF
NA	TRBV29-1	TRBJ2-2	12	NA	TGCAGCGTTGAACCTCGACCTGGGGAGCTGTTTTTT	CSVEPRPGELFF
few	TRBV20-1	TRBJ2-4	16	TRBD2	TGCAGTGCTAGAGTTGAGCGGGGGGGCCGGGAGTACATTCAGTACTTC	CSARVERGGREYIQYF
many	TRBV11-2	TRBJ2-7	13	NA	TGTGCCAGCAGCTTAGGTAGGGTCTGGGAGCAGTACTTC	CASSLGRVWEQYF
few	TRBV20-1	TRBJ2-3	14	TRBD2	TGCAGTGCTTTAGCGGGGACTAGCACAGATACGCAGTATTTT	CSALAGTSTDTQYF
many	TRBV28	TRBJ2-3	13	NA	TGTGCCAGCGACGCAGGGGGCACAGATACGCAGTATTTT	CASDAGGTDTQYF
many	TRBV20-1	TRBJ1-1	12	TRBD1	TGCAGTGCTAGGACAGGGAGCACTGAAGCTTTCTTT	CSARTGSTEAFF